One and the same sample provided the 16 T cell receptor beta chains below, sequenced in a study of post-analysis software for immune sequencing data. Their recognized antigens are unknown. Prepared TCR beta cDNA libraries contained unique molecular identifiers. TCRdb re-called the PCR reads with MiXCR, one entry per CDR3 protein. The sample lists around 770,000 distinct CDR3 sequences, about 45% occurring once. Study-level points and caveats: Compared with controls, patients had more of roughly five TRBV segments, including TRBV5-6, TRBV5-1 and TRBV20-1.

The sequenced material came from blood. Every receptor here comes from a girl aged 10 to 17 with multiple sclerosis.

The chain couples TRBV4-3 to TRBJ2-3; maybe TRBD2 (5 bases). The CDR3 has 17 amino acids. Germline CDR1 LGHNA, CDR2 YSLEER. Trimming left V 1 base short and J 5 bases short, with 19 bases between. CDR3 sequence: CASSQAFAGSPLDTQYF. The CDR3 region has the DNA TGCGCCAGCAGCCAAGCGTTTGCGGGCAGTCCGTTAGATACGCAGTATTTT.

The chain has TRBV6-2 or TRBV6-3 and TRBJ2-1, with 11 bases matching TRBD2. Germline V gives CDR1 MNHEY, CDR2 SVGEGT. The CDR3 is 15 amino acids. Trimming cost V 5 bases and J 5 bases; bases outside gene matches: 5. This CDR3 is CASSPPGLADNEQFF. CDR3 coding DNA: TGTGCCAGCAGTCCCCCGGGACTAGCGGACAATGAGCAGTTCTTC.

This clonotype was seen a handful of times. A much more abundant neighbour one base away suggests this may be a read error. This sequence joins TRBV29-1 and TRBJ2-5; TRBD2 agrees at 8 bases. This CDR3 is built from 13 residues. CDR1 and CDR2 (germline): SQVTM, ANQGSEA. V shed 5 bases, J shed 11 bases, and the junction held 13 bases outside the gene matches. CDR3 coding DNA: TGCAGCGTTCCCGGGGGGGGAAGGAATGAGCAGTACTTC. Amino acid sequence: CSVPGGGRNEQYF.

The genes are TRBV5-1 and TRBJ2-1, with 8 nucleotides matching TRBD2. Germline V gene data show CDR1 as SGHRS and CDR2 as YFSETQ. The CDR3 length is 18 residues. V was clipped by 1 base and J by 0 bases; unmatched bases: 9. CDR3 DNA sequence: TGCGCCAGCAGCTTGAGTGCGGCTAGCGGGTTCTCCTACAATGAGCAGTTCTTC. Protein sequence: CASSLSAASGFSYNEQFF.

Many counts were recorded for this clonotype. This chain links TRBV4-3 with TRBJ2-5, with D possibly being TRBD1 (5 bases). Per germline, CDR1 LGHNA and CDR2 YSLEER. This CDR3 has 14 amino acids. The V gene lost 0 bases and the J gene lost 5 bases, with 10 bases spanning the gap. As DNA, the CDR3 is TGCGCCAGCAGCCAAGAGGCAGGGCGGGAGACCCAGTACTTC. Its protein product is CASSQEAGRETQYF.

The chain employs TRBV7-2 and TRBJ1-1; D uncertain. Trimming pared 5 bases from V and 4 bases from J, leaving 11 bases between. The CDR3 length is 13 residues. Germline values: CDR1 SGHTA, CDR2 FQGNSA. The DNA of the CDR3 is TGTGCCAGCAGCCCTAATAGTGGCACTGAAGCTTTCTTT. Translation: CASSPNSGTEAFF.

CDR3 sequence: CASTSRVPRETQYF. The CDR3 coding sequence is TGTGCCAGCACCTCTAGGGTTCCACGGGAGACCCAGTACTTC. This rearrangement joins TRBV28 to TRBJ2-5, with D unclear. CDR3 length equals 14 residues. The V and J ends lost 7 bases and 5 bases respectively, with 17 bases between them. Germline V gives CDR1 MDHEN, CDR2 SYDVKM.

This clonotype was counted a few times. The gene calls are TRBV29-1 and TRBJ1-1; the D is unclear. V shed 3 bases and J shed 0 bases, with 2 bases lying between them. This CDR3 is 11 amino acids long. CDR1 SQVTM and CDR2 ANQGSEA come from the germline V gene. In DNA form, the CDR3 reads TGCAGCGTTGAGGTGAACACTGAAGCTTTCTTT. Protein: CSVEVNTEAFF. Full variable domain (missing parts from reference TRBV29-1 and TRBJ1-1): SAVISQKPSRDICQRGTSLTIQCQVDSQVTMMFWYRQQPGQSLTLIATANQGSEATYESGFVIDKFPISRPNLTFSTLTVSNMSPEDSSIYLCSVEVNTEAFFGQGTRLTVV.

CDR3 amino acids: CASSSNRGESTEAFF. As DNA, the CDR3 is TGCGCCAGCAGCTCCAACAGGGGGGAGAGCACTGAAGCTTTCTTT. The chain uses TRBV5-1 and TRBJ1-1, with TRBD1 identical over 8 bases. Per the germline V gene, CDR1 is SGHRS and CDR2 is YFSETQ. V was pared by 3 bases and J by 4 bases, with 8 bases of the junction left unmatched. This CDR3 region has 15 residues.

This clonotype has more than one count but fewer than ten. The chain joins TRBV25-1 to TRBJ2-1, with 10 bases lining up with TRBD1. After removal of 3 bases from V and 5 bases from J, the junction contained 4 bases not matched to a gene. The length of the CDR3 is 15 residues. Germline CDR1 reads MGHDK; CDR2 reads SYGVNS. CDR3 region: CASSDDRGPNNEQFF. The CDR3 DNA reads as TGTGCCAGCAGTGACGACAGGGGGCCCAACAATGAGCAGTTCTTC.

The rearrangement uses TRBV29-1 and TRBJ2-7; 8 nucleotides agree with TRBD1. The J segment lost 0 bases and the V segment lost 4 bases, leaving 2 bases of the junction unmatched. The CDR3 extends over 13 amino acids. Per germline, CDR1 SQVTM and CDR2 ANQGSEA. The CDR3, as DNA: TGCAGCGTTGGGACAGGGACCTCCTACGAGCAGTACTTC. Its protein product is CSVGTGTSYEQYF.

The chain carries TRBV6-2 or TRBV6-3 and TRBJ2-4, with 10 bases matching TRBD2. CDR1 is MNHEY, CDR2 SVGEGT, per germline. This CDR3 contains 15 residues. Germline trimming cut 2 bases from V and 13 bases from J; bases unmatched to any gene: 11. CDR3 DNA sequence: TGTGCCAGCAGTTACCGTAGCGGGAGGCCCTATGAGCAGTACTTC. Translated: CASSYRSGRPYEQYF.

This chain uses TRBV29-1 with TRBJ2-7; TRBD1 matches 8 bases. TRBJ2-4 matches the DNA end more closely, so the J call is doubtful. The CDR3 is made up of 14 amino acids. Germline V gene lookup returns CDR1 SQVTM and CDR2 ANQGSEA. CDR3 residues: CSVERGTGQHIQYF. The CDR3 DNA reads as TGCAGCGTTGAAAGAGGGACAGGCCAACACATTCAGTACTTC.

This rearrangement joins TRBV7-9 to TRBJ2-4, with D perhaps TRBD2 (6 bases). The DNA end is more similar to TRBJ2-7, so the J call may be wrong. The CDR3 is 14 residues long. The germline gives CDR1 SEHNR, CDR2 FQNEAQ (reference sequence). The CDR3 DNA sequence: TGTGCCAGCAGGGGGGGAATGAATCCCTACGAGCAGTACTTC. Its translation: CASRGGMNPYEQYF.

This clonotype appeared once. Here the CDR3 reads CSANRNIGGARLSTEAFF. The CDR3 coding sequence is TGCAGTGCTAACCGAAATATCGGGGGCGCACGACTTTCGACTGAAGCTTTCTTT. V and J are TRBV20-1 and TRBJ1-1; the D gene is possibly TRBD1 (6 bases). The germline V and J ends were trimmed by 4 bases and 5 bases, with 29 bases remaining between them. The CDR3 has 18 amino acids. Germline V CDR1 and CDR2: DFQATT, SNEGSKA (reference sequence).

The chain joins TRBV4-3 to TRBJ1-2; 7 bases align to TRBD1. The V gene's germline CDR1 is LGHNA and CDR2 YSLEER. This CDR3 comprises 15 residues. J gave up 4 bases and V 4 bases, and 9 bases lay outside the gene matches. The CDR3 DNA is TGCGCCAGCAGCCCCTACTCAGGGGGAAGCTATGGCTACACCTTC. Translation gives CASSPYSGGSYGYTF.